This is a list of T cell receptor beta chains from one sample in a study of cytomegalovirus exposure and HLA in healthy donors. Sequencing used immunoSEQ multiplex PCR; TCRdb keeps in-frame clones, though not all of them. Among roughly 130,000 clones, around 81% were seen once, and the ten largest hold about 0.63%. The sample taken for sequencing was PBMCs. The origin of the receptors is a man aged 18 to 29 in good health and CMV-seronegative. Both conserved end residues are part of each CDR3. The D gene is left open where the match is weak. Clone sizes are given selectively: once, few, many, or a class where the clone is expanded.

CDR3aa	CDR3nt	abundance	j_gene	len	v_gene	d_gene
CATLSSPAGHEQYF	TGTGCCACTCTATCGAGCCCTGCGGGACACGAGCAGTACTTC	-	TRBJ2-7	14	TRBV6-1	-
CASSLALGGAEETQYF	TGTGCCAGCAGCTTAGCGCTCGGGGGGGCCGAGGAGACCCAGTACTTC	-	TRBJ2-5	16	TRBV7-2	TRBD2
CASSNSTGIRTGELFF	TGTGCCAGCAGCAACTCGACAGGGATCCGCACCGGGGAGCTGTTTTTT	-	TRBJ2-2	16	TRBV9	TRBD1
CASSARGSGGPTDTQYF	TGTGCCAGCAGTGCCCGGGGTAGCGGGGGGCCAACGGATACGCAGTATTTT	-	TRBJ2-3	17	TRBV6-1	TRBD2
CASSWDWEEEQYF	TGTGCCAGCAGCTGGGACTGGGAGGAGGAGCAGTACTTC	-	TRBJ2-7	13	TRBV7-2	-
CASSDRTGGVYGYTF	TGTGCCAGCAGCGACCGGACAGGGGGAGTCTATGGCTACACCTTC	few	TRBJ1-2	15	TRBV9	TRBD1
CASSRDSYYGYTF	TGTGCCAGCAGTAGAGACAGTTACTATGGCTACACCTTC	once	TRBJ1-2	13	TRBV27	-
CAWSLSTGYGYTF	TGTGCCTGGAGTCTCTCGACAGGCTATGGCTACACCTTC	-	TRBJ1-2	13	TRBV30	-
CASGRQGAWGELFF	TGTGCCAGCGGCCGACAGGGGGCTTGGGGGGAGCTGTTTTTT	-	TRBJ2-2	14	TRBV27	TRBD1
CASMGQTPYNEQFF	TGTGCCAGCATGGGACAGACACCCTACAATGAGCAGTTCTTC	-	TRBJ2-1	14	TRBV6-1	TRBD1
CASSFKDRGTEAFF	TGTGCCAGCAGCTTTAAAGACAGGGGCACTGAAGCTTTCTTT	-	TRBJ1-1	14	TRBV7-8	TRBD1
CASSQLGGAGAKNIQYF	TGTGCCAGCAGCCAGCTCGGGGGGGCTGGGGCCAAAAACATTCAGTACTTC	-	TRBJ2-4	17	TRBV4-2	TRBD2
CASSVVGGTGELFF	TGTGCCAGCAGCGTAGTTGGCGGCACCGGGGAGCTGTTTTTT	-	TRBJ2-2	14	TRBV9	-
CASSKGQGEHEQYF	TGCGCCAGCAGCAAAGGACAGGGGGAACACGAGCAGTACTTC	-	TRBJ2-7	14	TRBV5-1	TRBD1
CASSLAAGILDTEAFF	TGTGCCAGCAGCTTAGCGGCAGGGATCCTGGACACTGAAGCTTTCTTT	-	TRBJ1-1	16	TRBV7-9	-
CASRDDQGSETQYF	TGTGCCAGCAGGGACGATCAGGGATCGGAGACCCAGTACTTC	few	TRBJ2-5	14	TRBV9	-
CASSGGGAEEQFF	TGCGCCAGCAGTGGCGGGGGGGCCGAAGAGCAGTTCTTC	-	TRBJ2-1	13	TRBV10-1	TRBD2
CASSQGGQGFEKLFF	TGTGCCAGCAGCCAAGGCGGACAGGGGTTTGAAAAACTGTTTTTT	-	TRBJ1-4	15	TRBV14	TRBD1
CATRTGHANTEAFF	TGTGCCACCCGGACAGGGCACGCGAACACTGAAGCTTTCTTT	few	TRBJ1-1	14	TRBV10-3	TRBD1
CASSRGGVVETQYF	TGTGCTAGCAGTCGAGGGGGGGTCGTGGAGACCCAGTACTTC	-	TRBJ2-5	14	TRBV7-7	-
CASSMPHSSGGAETQYF	TGTGCCAGTAGTATGCCCCACTCTAGCGGGGGGGCGGAGACCCAGTACTTC	-	TRBJ2-5	17	TRBV19	TRBD2
CASSLSARNTIYF	TGTGCCAGCAGTTTATCGGCCCGAAACACCATATATTTT	-	TRBJ1-3	13	TRBV27	-
CASSEYRRGSEKLFF	TGTGCCAGCAGTGAATATCGGCGGGGAAGTGAAAAACTGTTTTTT	-	TRBJ1-4	15	TRBV25-1	-
CASSPSGGLYNEQFF	TGTGCCAGCAGTCCTAGCGGGGGCCTCTACAATGAGCAGTTCTTC	-	TRBJ2-1	15	TRBV19	TRBD2
CASKRATFELTNTGELFF	TGTGCCAGCAAGAGGGCCACTTTCGAATTAACGAACACCGGGGAGCTGTTTTTT	-	TRBJ2-2	18	TRBV27	-
CASSYSKGWAQHF	TGTGCCAGCAGTTACTCGAAGGGGTGGGCCCAGCATTTT	-	TRBJ1-5	13	TRBV6-5	-
CASSLSQGGQPQHF	TGTGCCAGCAGCTTAAGCCAGGGGGGACAGCCCCAGCATTTT	-	TRBJ1-5	14	TRBV13	TRBD1
CASWTARNLYGYTF	TGTGCCAGCTGGACAGCGAGAAACTTATATGGCTACACCTTC	-	TRBJ1-2	14	TRBV19	-
CAISGGELFF	TGTGCCATAAGCGGGGGGGAGCTGTTTTTT	few	TRBJ2-2	10	TRBV19	-
CASSQIGQGGEKLFF	TGCGCCAGCAGCCAAATAGGACAGGGCGGTGAAAAACTGTTTTTT	-	TRBJ1-4	15	TRBV4-3	TRBD1
CASSQVRAGGSYEQYF	TGCGCCAGCAGCCAAGTCCGAGCCGGGGGCTCCTACGAGCAGTACTTC	-	TRBJ2-7	16	TRBV4-1	-
CASSQMAGMQQTVQETQYF	TGTGCCAGCAGCCAAATGGCCGGCATGCAACAGACCGTCCAAGAGACCCAGTACTTC	-	TRBJ2-5	19	TRBV28	-
CASIPQTGGISTGELFF	TGCGCCAGCATACCCCAGACAGGGGGTATTTCTACCGGGGAGCTGTTTTTT	once	TRBJ2-2	17	TRBV10-2	TRBD1
CASSLPGTGREKLFF	TGTGCCAGCAGTCTACCCGGGACAGGGAGGGAAAAACTGTTTTTT	-	TRBJ1-4	15	TRBV28	TRBD1
CASSRGDNGELFF	TGCGCCAGCAGCCGGGGGGATAACGGGGAGCTGTTTTTT	-	TRBJ2-2	13	TRBV5-1	TRBD2
CAYSWGVNTEAFF	TGTGCCTACTCCTGGGGGGTGAACACTGAAGCTTTCTTT	-	TRBJ1-1	13	TRBV30	-
CASSLYEGTGAKLFF	TGTGCCAGCAGTTTGTACGAGGGGACAGGGGCAAAACTGTTTTTT	-	TRBJ1-4	15	TRBV28	TRBD1
CASSSGEKLFF	TGTGCCAGCAGCTCAGGGGAAAAACTGTTTTTT	-	TRBJ1-4	11	TRBV7-2	-
CSVSTRQAPEAFF	TGCAGCGTTTCCACACGACAGGCCCCTGAAGCTTTCTTT	once	TRBJ1-1	13	TRBV29-1	-
CASSLGAARGPTDTQYF	TGTGCCAGCAGCTTAGGGGCGGCGCGGGGACCCACAGATACGCAGTATTTT	-	TRBJ2-3	17	TRBV11-2	-
CASSVVGSGGRISTDTQYF	TGTGCCAGCAGCGTAGTCGGTAGCGGGGGCCGGATTAGCACAGATACGCAGTATTTT	-	TRBJ2-3	19	TRBV9	TRBD2
CAISRQTLSGNTIYF	TGTGCCATCAGTCGACAGACGCTCTCTGGAAACACCATATATTTT	-	TRBJ1-3	15	TRBV10-3	-
CASSDRSDRGIYEQFF	TGCGCCAGCAGTGACCGATCAGACAGGGGGATATATGAGCAGTTCTTC	-	TRBJ2-1	16	TRBV10-1	TRBD1
CASSLRTSGGYEQFF	TGTGCCAGCAGCTTACGGACTAGCGGGGGGTATGAGCAGTTCTTC	-	TRBJ2-1	15	TRBV7-2	TRBD2
CASSSGLAGGSDTQYF	TGTGCCAGCAGCTCGGGACTAGCGGGGGGTTCAGATACGCAGTATTTT	-	TRBJ2-3	16	TRBV7-2	TRBD2
CATSRGQISFTEAFF	TGTGCCACCAGCAGGGGACAGATTTCTTTCACTGAAGCTTTCTTT	-	TRBJ1-1	15	TRBV15	TRBD1
CAWQGMSNQPQHF	TGTGCCTGGCAGGGAATGAGCAATCAGCCCCAGCATTTT	-	TRBJ1-5	13	TRBV30	-
CASDQTGANTIYF	TGTGCCAGCGACCAAACAGGGGCCAACACCATATATTTT	-	TRBJ1-3	13	TRBV6-6	TRBD1
CSPSWVAGDQETQYF	TGCAGCCCCAGTTGGGTAGCGGGGGACCAAGAGACCCAGTACTTC	-	TRBJ2-5	15	TRBV29-1	TRBD2
CASSQLRDSNQPQHF	TGTGCCAGCAGCCAACTCCGGGACAGTAATCAGCCCCAGCATTTT	-	TRBJ1-5	15	TRBV4-2	TRBD1
CASSLAASGGTYEQYF	TGCGCCAGCAGCTTGGCCGCTAGCGGGGGAACCTACGAGCAGTACTTC	-	TRBJ2-7	16	TRBV5-1	TRBD2
CASSLGLYEQYF	TGTGCCAGCAGCTTGGGACTCTACGAGCAGTACTTC	-	TRBJ2-7	12	TRBV2	-
CASSGGDRETQYF	TGTGCCAGCTCAGGGGGGGATCGAGAGACCCAGTACTTC	-	TRBJ2-5	13	TRBV18	TRBD2